Listed below are T cell receptor beta chains from one sample, sequenced in a study of shared clonotypes between healthy human individuals. Generated by immunoSEQ multiplex PCR, the TCRdb table keeps only in-frame clones and is missing some. The sample lists roughly 2.2 million clones, more than 80% occurring once. The sample was naive CD4+ T cells from PBMCs. These receptors were taken from a man between 18 and 29 years old in good health. Some clones in this sample may be carry-over from other donors' samples. Each CDR3 is given with its conserved first and last residue. Each record gives: V gene, D gene, clone size, J gene, CDR3 DNA, CDR3 protein. A D gene is named only where the DNA matches it firmly. Clone size is given for some rows only: seen once, a few or many times, or a class if the clone is expanded.

v_call: TRBV18; d_call: .; clone_size: .; j_call: TRBJ2-5; cdr3_nt: TGTGCCAGCTCTCAGGGGTCGAGAGAGACCCAGTACTTC; cdr3_aa: CASSQGSRETQYF
v_call: TRBV2; d_call: TRBD2; clone_size: once; j_call: TRBJ2-7; cdr3_nt: TGTGCCAGCAGTGTAACCGGGACTACGAGCTACGAGCAGTACTTC; cdr3_aa: CASSVTGTTSYEQYF
v_call: TRBV4-3; d_call: .; clone_size: .; j_call: TRBJ1-1; cdr3_nt: TGCGCCAGCAGGAGGGACACCGTGAACACTGAAGCTTTCTTT; cdr3_aa: CASRRDTVNTEAFF
v_call: TRBV6-6; d_call: TRBD1; clone_size: .; j_call: TRBJ2-5; cdr3_nt: TGTGCCAGCAGTTACTCACAGGGGATACAGACCCAGTACTTC; cdr3_aa: CASSYSQGIQTQYF
v_call: TRBV30; d_call: .; clone_size: few; j_call: TRBJ1-1; cdr3_nt: TGTGCCTGGAGGAGACAGTTGAACACTGAAGCTTTCTTT; cdr3_aa: CAWRRQLNTEAFF
v_call: TRBV11-2; d_call: TRBD2; clone_size: .; j_call: TRBJ2-2; cdr3_nt: TGTGCCAGCAGCTTAAAGGGGCGGCTAGCGGGAGCCGGGGAGCTGTTTTTT; cdr3_aa: CASSLKGRLAGAGELFF
v_call: TRBV6-5; d_call: TRBD1; clone_size: .; j_call: TRBJ2-7; cdr3_nt: TGTGCCAGCAGTTACTCCTGGGACAGGGGGTACGAGCAGTACTTC; cdr3_aa: CASSYSWDRGYEQYF
v_call: TRBV10-3; d_call: TRBD1; clone_size: .; j_call: TRBJ2-7; cdr3_nt: TGTGCCATCAGGGAAGGTCAGGGGGCCTACGAGCAGTACTTC; cdr3_aa: CAIREGQGAYEQYF
v_call: TRBV2; d_call: TRBD2; clone_size: .; j_call: TRBJ2-1; cdr3_nt: TGTGCCAGCAGAAAACTAGCGGGAGGGAGCAATGAGCAGTTCTTC; cdr3_aa: CASRKLAGGSNEQFF
v_call: TRBV11-2; d_call: .; clone_size: .; j_call: TRBJ1-4; cdr3_nt: TGTGCCAGCAGCAGGGGCCCAAGGGAAAAACTGTTTTTT; cdr3_aa: CASSRGPREKLFF
v_call: TRBV6-5; d_call: TRBD2; clone_size: .; j_call: TRBJ2-7; cdr3_nt: TGTGCCAGCAGTTACGGCTTAGCGGGATTGTACGAGCAGTACTTC; cdr3_aa: CASSYGLAGLYEQYF
v_call: TRBV18; d_call: .; clone_size: .; j_call: TRBJ1-1; cdr3_nt: TGTGCCAGCTCACCATCCAGGGACACTGAAGCTTTCTTT; cdr3_aa: CASSPSRDTEAFF
v_call: TRBV7-2; d_call: TRBD2; clone_size: .; j_call: TRBJ2-5; cdr3_nt: TGTGCCAGCAGCCCTTTAGCGGGAGGGCAAGAGACCCAGTACTTC; cdr3_aa: CASSPLAGGQETQYF
v_call: TRBV27; d_call: .; clone_size: .; j_call: TRBJ2-7; cdr3_nt: TGTGCCAGCAGTTTATTAGGGGGCGAGCAGTACTTC; cdr3_aa: CASSLLGGEQYF
v_call: TRBV15; d_call: .; clone_size: once; j_call: TRBJ1-1; cdr3_nt: TGTGCCACCAGCAGAGATGGGGGGACTGAAGCTTTCTTT; cdr3_aa: CATSRDGGTEAFF
v_call: TRBV6-5; d_call: TRBD2; clone_size: .; j_call: TRBJ2-5; cdr3_nt: TGTGCCAGCAGTTATTCGCGGGAGACGGAGACCCAGTACTTC; cdr3_aa: CASSYSRETETQYF
v_call: TRBV25-1; d_call: .; clone_size: .; j_call: TRBJ2-5; cdr3_nt: TGTGCCAGCAGTGAAGGGAGTCGATCGGCCCAGTACTTC; cdr3_aa: CASSEGSRSAQYF
v_call: TRBV7-6; d_call: .; clone_size: .; j_call: TRBJ1-1; cdr3_nt: TGTGCCAGCAGCATAGGGGTGAGAACTGAAGCTTTCTTT; cdr3_aa: CASSIGVRTEAFF
v_call: TRBV5-5; d_call: TRBD2; clone_size: .; j_call: TRBJ2-7; cdr3_nt: TGTGCCAGCAGCTGGCGGGCGGGAGGGGCCGGCGAGCAGTACTTC; cdr3_aa: CASSWRAGGAGEQYF
v_call: TRBV7-9; d_call: .; clone_size: .; j_call: TRBJ1-4; cdr3_nt: TGTGCCAGCAGCCCTAGGGGACCTAATGAAAAACTGTTTTTT; cdr3_aa: CASSPRGPNEKLFF
v_call: TRBV7-9; d_call: .; clone_size: .; j_call: TRBJ2-3; cdr3_nt: TGTGCCAGCAGCTTAGACCGGGGTACAGATACGCAGTATTTT; cdr3_aa: CASSLDRGTDTQYF
v_call: TRBV30; d_call: TRBD1; clone_size: .; j_call: TRBJ2-3; cdr3_nt: TGTGCCTGGAGCCGGGGACAGCCTAGCACAGATACGCAGTATTTT; cdr3_aa: CAWSRGQPSTDTQYF
v_call: TRBV28; d_call: .; clone_size: .; j_call: TRBJ2-7; cdr3_nt: TGTGCCAGCAGTTTAACCGTTAGTCGTTTAGGGTACTTC; cdr3_aa: CASSLTVSRLGYF
v_call: TRBV4-1; d_call: .; clone_size: .; j_call: TRBJ2-2; cdr3_nt: TGCGCCAGCAGCCAAGTTTTGCGGTCCCGGGGCGGGGAGCTGTTTTTT; cdr3_aa: CASSQVLRSRGGELFF
v_call: TRBV30; d_call: .; clone_size: .; j_call: TRBJ1-4; cdr3_nt: TGTGCCTGGAGTGTATGGGGGAGCGGGAAACTGTTTTTT; cdr3_aa: CAWSVWGSGKLFF
v_call: TRBV30; d_call: TRBD1; clone_size: .; j_call: TRBJ1-1; cdr3_nt: TGTGCCGGGGGGACAGGGGGCGGCGGTGATGTAGCTTTCTTT; cdr3_aa: CAGGTGGGGDVAFF
v_call: TRBV2; d_call: .; clone_size: .; j_call: TRBJ1-3; cdr3_nt: TGTGCCAGCAGTGAAGACGTTAGAAACACCATATATTTT; cdr3_aa: CASSEDVRNTIYF
v_call: TRBV6-5; d_call: .; clone_size: .; j_call: TRBJ2-7; cdr3_nt: TGTGCCAGCAGTCGAGACGGCGGAGCCTACGAGCAGTACTTC; cdr3_aa: CASSRDGGAYEQYF
v_call: TRBV14; d_call: .; clone_size: .; j_call: TRBJ2-3; cdr3_nt: TGTGCCAGCAGCCGGGGTTCAGACACAGATACGCAGTATTTT; cdr3_aa: CASSRGSDTDTQYF
v_call: TRBV27; d_call: TRBD2; clone_size: .; j_call: TRBJ2-7; cdr3_nt: TGTGCCAGCAGTAAAGGGACTAGCGGGAGATTCCACGAGCAGTACTTC; cdr3_aa: CASSKGTSGRFHEQYF
v_call: TRBV5-1; d_call: .; clone_size: once; j_call: TRBJ2-2; cdr3_nt: TGCGCCAGCAGTCTAGGGGCTGCGAACACCGGGGAGCTGTTTTTT; cdr3_aa: CASSLGAANTGELFF
v_call: TRBV5-3; d_call: TRBD2; clone_size: .; j_call: TRBJ2-7; cdr3_nt: TGTGCCAGAAGTTCAGGACTAGCGGGAGTCCGCGGGGAGCAGTACTTC; cdr3_aa: CARSSGLAGVRGEQYF
v_call: TRBV28; d_call: .; clone_size: .; j_call: TRBJ1-5; cdr3_nt: TGTGCCAGCAGAGTAATGGGGGGCAATCAGCCCCAGCATTTT; cdr3_aa: CASRVMGGNQPQHF
v_call: TRBV5-1; d_call: TRBD1; clone_size: once; j_call: TRBJ2-7; cdr3_nt: TGCGCCAGCAGCTTGGGACAGGGGAGGTACGAGCAGTACTTC; cdr3_aa: CASSLGQGRYEQYF
v_call: TRBV11-3; d_call: TRBD2; clone_size: .; j_call: TRBJ2-3; cdr3_nt: TGTGCCAGCAGCTCTGGGTCTAGCGGGAGTGGGGATACGCAGTATTTT; cdr3_aa: CASSSGSSGSGDTQYF
v_call: TRBV5-1; d_call: TRBD2; clone_size: .; j_call: TRBJ2-2; cdr3_nt: TGCGCCAGCAGCTTGGTACTAGCGGGAGGACTTGGGGAGCTGTTTTTT; cdr3_aa: CASSLVLAGGLGELFF
v_call: TRBV4-2; d_call: .; clone_size: .; j_call: TRBJ2-6; cdr3_nt: TGTGCCAGCAGCCAAGGTCAGCACTCTGGGGCCAACGTCCTGACTTTC; cdr3_aa: CASSQGQHSGANVLTF
v_call: TRBV7-9; d_call: .; clone_size: once; j_call: TRBJ1-3; cdr3_nt: TGTGCCAGCAGCTTCCCAGGGGCTGGAAACACCATATATTTT; cdr3_aa: CASSFPGAGNTIYF
v_call: TRBV4-2; d_call: .; clone_size: once; j_call: TRBJ2-1; cdr3_nt: TGTGCCAGCAGCCAAGACTTATACAATGAGCAGTTCTTC; cdr3_aa: CASSQDLYNEQFF
v_call: TRBV19; d_call: .; clone_size: .; j_call: TRBJ2-1; cdr3_nt: TGTGCCAGTAGTATCGGCCCCGGGCAATTTTTGGGGAATGAGCAGTTCTTC; cdr3_aa: CASSIGPGQFLGNEQFF
v_call: TRBV14; d_call: .; clone_size: .; j_call: TRBJ2-7; cdr3_nt: TGTGCCAGCAGCCAAGTGATTGGGACGGCCCGTAGTGAGCAGTACTTC; cdr3_aa: CASSQVIGTARSEQYF
v_call: TRBV2; d_call: .; clone_size: .; j_call: TRBJ1-4; cdr3_nt: TGTGCCAGCACCCGGGAGGGGTTTAGTGAAAAACTGTTTTTT; cdr3_aa: CASTREGFSEKLFF
v_call: TRBV27; d_call: .; clone_size: .; j_call: TRBJ2-1; cdr3_nt: TGTGCCACCAGAGGCCGCTCCTTCCAAGGCCTCGCCTACAATGAGCAGTTCTTC; cdr3_aa: CATRGRSFQGLAYNEQFF
v_call: TRBV9; d_call: .; clone_size: .; j_call: TRBJ2-6; cdr3_nt: TGTGCCAGCAGCGCGTTTGGGGCCAACGTCCTGACTTTC; cdr3_aa: CASSAFGANVLTF
v_call: TRBV28; d_call: .; clone_size: .; j_call: TRBJ1-6; cdr3_nt: TGTGCCAGCAGTGAGAGGATGGAACCCCTCCACTTT; cdr3_aa: CASSERMEPLHF
v_call: TRBV2; d_call: .; clone_size: few; j_call: TRBJ1-3; cdr3_nt: TGTGCCAGCTCTGGAAACACCATATATTTT; cdr3_aa: CASSGNTIYF
v_call: TRBV2; d_call: TRBD1; clone_size: .; j_call: TRBJ2-7; cdr3_nt: TGTGCCAGCAGGGGACAGGGGGCTTCCGAGCAGTACTTC; cdr3_aa: CASRGQGASEQYF
v_call: TRBV5-1; d_call: .; clone_size: .; j_call: TRBJ2-1; cdr3_nt: TGCGCCAGCAGCTTGGGTCTAGCAACGGGGAATGAGCAGTTCTTC; cdr3_aa: CASSLGLATGNEQFF
v_call: TRBV28; d_call: TRBD2; clone_size: .; j_call: TRBJ2-3; cdr3_nt: TGTGCCAGCAGTTCGCCAGGTAGCGGGAGGGATACGCAGTATTTT; cdr3_aa: CASSSPGSGRDTQYF
v_call: TRBV2; d_call: .; clone_size: .; j_call: TRBJ1-2; cdr3_nt: TGTGCCAGCTCTGGCTATGGCTACACCTTC; cdr3_aa: CASSGYGYTF
v_call: TRBV11-3; d_call: .; clone_size: .; j_call: TRBJ1-1; cdr3_nt: TGTGCCAGCAGCTCCCAAATGAACACTGAAGCTTTCTTT; cdr3_aa: CASSSQMNTEAFF
v_call: TRBV25-1; d_call: .; clone_size: .; j_call: TRBJ1-2; cdr3_nt: TGTGCCAGCAGTACCCGGACCGCCGCGGGTAATGGCTACACCTTC; cdr3_aa: CASSTRTAAGNGYTF
v_call: TRBV18; d_call: TRBD1; clone_size: .; j_call: TRBJ1-2; cdr3_nt: TGTGCCAGCTCACCAAACCTTGACAGGGTCGCTGGCTACACCTTC; cdr3_aa: CASSPNLDRVAGYTF
v_call: TRBV30; d_call: .; clone_size: .; j_call: TRBJ2-3; cdr3_nt: TGTGCCTGGACCCAACCGGGACGGTCAGATACGCAGTATTTT; cdr3_aa: CAWTQPGRSDTQYF
v_call: TRBV5-4; d_call: .; clone_size: .; j_call: TRBJ2-5; cdr3_nt: TGTGCCAGCAGCTTTAAGCGCTCCTGGGAGACCCAGTACTTC; cdr3_aa: CASSFKRSWETQYF
v_call: TRBV10-2; d_call: .; clone_size: few; j_call: TRBJ2-7; cdr3_nt: TGCGCCAGCAGTGAGCGAACAGGGCACTCCTACGAGCAGTACTTC; cdr3_aa: CASSERTGHSYEQYF
v_call: TRBV9; d_call: .; clone_size: .; j_call: TRBJ2-1; cdr3_nt: TGTGCCAGCAGCGAGTATCCCTACAATGAGCAGTTCTTC; cdr3_aa: CASSEYPYNEQFF